The text below deals with one TCR beta chain. Measured with immunoSEQ multiplex PCR; TCRdb has only the in-frame clones, and not every one. Found here are 250,000 or so clones, around 90% of them singletons; the top ten hold approximately 0.8%. These data originate in a study of blood T cell repertoires in COVID-19. In the study overall: Nucleic acid was either cDNA or gDNA, and it came from T cells, B-cell-depleted T cells, or PBMCs.

Trimming cost V 4 bases and J 4 bases; bases outside gene matches: 7. Germline V gene lookup returns CDR1 SGHNT and CDR2 YYREEE (reference sequence). CDR3 size: 14 residues. Sequenced material: peripheral blood. V usage is TRBV5-4 and J usage is TRBJ2-7; 8 bases align to TRBD1. This TCR was recovered from a woman in her thirties with acute or convalescent COVID-19. The DNA for the CDR3 is TGTGCCAGCAGCGAAGGACAGGGACGTTACGAGCAGTACTTC. This encodes CASSEGQGRYEQYF. Full variable domain (rest looked up from reference TRBV5-4 and TRBJ2-7): ETGVTQSPTHLIKTRGQQVTLRCSSQSGHNTVSWYQQALGQGPQFIFQYYREEENGRGNFPPRFSGLQFPNYSSELNVNALELDDSALYLCASSEGQGRYEQYFGPGTRLTVT.